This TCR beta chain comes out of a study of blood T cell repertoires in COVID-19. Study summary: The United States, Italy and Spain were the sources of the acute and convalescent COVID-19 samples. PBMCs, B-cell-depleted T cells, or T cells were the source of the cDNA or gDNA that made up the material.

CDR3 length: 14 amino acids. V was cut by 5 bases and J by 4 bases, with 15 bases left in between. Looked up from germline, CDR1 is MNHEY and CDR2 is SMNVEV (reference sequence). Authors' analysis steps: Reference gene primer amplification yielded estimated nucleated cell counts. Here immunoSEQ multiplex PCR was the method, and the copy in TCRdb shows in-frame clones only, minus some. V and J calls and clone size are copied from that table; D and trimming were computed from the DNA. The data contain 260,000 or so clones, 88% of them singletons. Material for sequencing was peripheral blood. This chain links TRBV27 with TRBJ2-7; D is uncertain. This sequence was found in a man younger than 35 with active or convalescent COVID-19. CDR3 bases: TGTGCCAGCAGTCCCAACGGGTTTGTGTACGAGCAGTACTTC. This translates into CASSPNGFVYEQYF.